This TCR beta chain was captured in a study of cytomegalovirus exposure and HLA in healthy donors. Overall study results and limits: Prediction of most subjects' HLA-A and HLA-B alleles by TCR beta sequences was reportedly accurate. The number of N-insertions in an Asian-associated ancestry cluster was reportedly below the approximately 700-donor mean in a later analysis. TCR beta V- and J-gene trimming was later associated with a missense DCLRE1C variant. Later work associated around 18,000 TCR beta sequences with HLA alleles at 0.05 false discovery rate.

A multiplex PCR was run with 60 Vbeta primers and 13 Jbeta primers. Using immunoSEQ multiplex PCR, the repertoire was profiled, and TCRdb retains in-frame clones only, with some absent. Seen here are about 170,000 clones, 65% to 85% observed once, and the top ten hold 1.2%. The CDR3 totals 18 residues. Germline V CDR1 and CDR2: SGHRS, YFSETQ. V lost 0 bases and J 6 bases, leaving 22 bases between the germline ends. In regard to this clone: Its antigen is unidentified.

The V and J genes are TRBV5-1 and TRBJ2-1, with D maybe TRBD1 (6 bases). The sequenced material came from PBMCs. The receptor's source is a boy aged 2 to 10 in good health and CMV-seronegative. Here the CDR3 reads CASSLGLGALTPRNEQFF. For the CDR3, the DNA is TGCGCCAGCAGCTTGGGGTTGGGGGCCCTAACCCCCCGCAATGAGCAGTTCTTC.